A selection of T cell receptor beta chains follows, all from one sample in a study of shared T cell receptors in the human thymus. Using immunoSEQ multiplex PCR, the repertoire was profiled, and TCRdb retains in-frame clones only, with some absent. The sample has hundreds of thousands of clones, more than 70% seen once; the top ten hold roughly 0.0086%. The same data also contributed to another study, on human thymus T cells.

Sequences were obtained from thymocytes. The receptors originated from a boy younger than two with a congenital heart defect. Each CDR3 is given with its conserved first and last residue.

V	CDR3
TRBV5-4	CASSHPPKGQNTDTQYF
TRBV6-1	CASSAKTRSSYEQYF
TRBV4-3	CASSQGAGGVHTIYF
TRBV28	CASHSDRPSGNTIYF
TRBV7-9	CASSRDTQYF
TRBV11-3	CASSLASGGTDTQYF
TRBV29-1	CSVGPVKGTSGIEQYF
TRBV5-8	CASSLVVQGAYGYTF
TRBV5-1	CARQVNTGELFF
TRBV18	CASSPGYRGREYNEQFF
TRBV5-1	CASRTGQAEKLFF
TRBV19	CASNNFGGHNEQFF
TRBV28	CASSFWQPLSNQPQHF
TRBV4-3	CASSHDPGTSGKSRETQYF
TRBV9	CASSVEGTPTTETQYF
TRBV14	CASSQVQGGHTEAFF
TRBV19	CASSISGQGNTEAFF
TRBV4-3	CASSQGLAGVGTDTQYF
TRBV11-2	CASSSRQSPLKYEQYF
TRBV29-1	CSVGGVAGTLSNEQFF
TRBV7-8	CASSQRWGSGRTNEQFF
TRBV7-3	CASSPRGCKELAVCTGELFF
TRBV4-1	CASSANRGRGYGYTF
TRBV7-2	CASSLEPENYGYTF
TRBV7-9	CASSLAAWAEQYF
TRBV15	CATSIGTGKRSSYEQYF
TRBV4-2	CASSQIPGQGMGNEQFF
TRBV5-1	CASSLATSGNYNEQFF